This TCR beta chain was sequenced during a study of cytomegalovirus exposure and HLA in healthy donors (TCRdb year 2017). Regarding the study in general: An earlier analysis of under 600 of the donors reported 250 to 350 Gb of sequence data and 117 million unique TCR beta sequences from roughly 200 million T cells. Of the 398 genotyped donors, over 80% were placed in the genetic ancestry cluster associated with self-reported Caucasian donors. A later genetic analysis used genome-wide SNP genotypes for about 55% of the 666 donors, treating that subset as a discovery cohort. In an earlier analysis of 500 to 650 of the donors, high-throughput TCR beta sequencing was used to judge whether each TCR beta V gene segment behaved as functional or pseudogenic. To study patterns of TCR occurrence, a later analysis re-analyzed previously published TCR beta repertoires from 650 to 750 donors and added high-resolution HLA genotyping. All discovery cohort repertoires had been generated using a single sequencing platform. The later analysis used no new phenotypic data to find candidate immune exposures, relying instead on TCR beta sequences and their occurrence across donors. Besides the first cohort of about 730 subjects, a separate validation cohort made up of roughly 120 different subjects was used. The study aimed to test whether cataloging public T cell receptors could reveal signatures of past pathogen exposure. Typing coverage differed by locus: A, B, C, DRB1 and DQB1 were typed in roughly 629-630 donors, DQA1 in about 510, DPA1 in some 570, and DPB1 in 472. The study combined high-throughput TCR immunosequencing, statistical association of individual TCRs with disease status, and machine learning to predict cytomegalovirus infection status. Across around 400 genotyped donors of the cohort, an average of approximately 220,000 unique TCR beta nucleotide sequences per donor were sequenced, and about a sixth of those sequences were non-productive. The study used immunosequencing to profile the T cell repertoires of about 670 subjects and linked those repertoires to cytomegalovirus serostatus. Approximately 300 gigabases of sequencing data and 80 million or so unique TCR sequences were included in an early release covering under 650 HLA-typed donors. Because of strong linkage in the cohort, five DR-DQ haplotypes were treated as single units for association and clustering. Donor age, sex, ethnicity and CMV serostatus were compiled alongside the repertoire data. Both class I and class II loci were covered by HLA typing, at four-digit resolution.

Comments on this clone: The antigen it binds to is not known. No much larger clone exists at a distance of one base, and base qualities are not known.

The cohort consisted of fewer than 700 healthy bone marrow donors. At the time of sampling, all cohort members were nominally healthy, though unrecorded immune exposures were likely present. The donor tested CMV seropositive, placing the donor among the 250 to 300 seropositive members of the cohort. Each donor provided a peripheral blood sample, and peripheral blood mononuclear cells were used for TCR beta sequencing. The Qiagen DNeasy Blood Extraction Kit was used to extract genomic DNA from the blood cell samples. Library preparation employed the immunoSEQ multiplex PCR assay. The multiplex PCR relied on a mix of 60 forward primers for TCR Vbeta segments and 13 reverse primers for TCR Jbeta segments. Amplification of the CDR3 region of rearranged TCR beta genes was performed with a multiplex PCR assay on genomic DNA. The amplified TCR beta libraries were sequenced on the Illumina HiSeq System as 87-base-pair reads. Per the authors' processing: Across the roughly 640 repertoires, a later analysis counted 80 million or so unique TCR beta chains, roughly 11 million of which were shared by at least two donors. Raw reads were error-corrected and collapsed into unique sequences by a nearest-neighbor algorithm in which closely related sequences were merged to remove PCR and sequencing errors. To assign V, D and J gene segments, CDR3 sequences were aligned to IMGT reference sequences. For a sequence to be retained, at least a six-nucleotide match to both a V gene segment and a J gene segment was required. A rearrangement was called productive if the CDR3 had no stop codons and remained in frame with V and J, and every other rearrangement was called non-productive. Following IMGT convention, CDR3 was defined as the stretch from the second conserved V-encoded cysteine to the conserved J-encoded phenylalanine. The earlier analysis of roughly 590 of the donors excluded any sequence lacking an unambiguous match to a single V gene segment. In an earlier analysis of some 590 of the donors, V segments were called functional above 56.7% productive rearrangements and were called segregating when the between-donor standard deviation exceeded 5%. A statistical classification framework was built to diagnose cytomegalovirus status from the catalog of TCR beta chain sequences. In a later analysis, TCR nucleotide sequences were compared against IMGT/GENE-DB human TR gene sequences so that V and J genes could be assigned. A later analysis assigned CDR3 sequences and most-parsimonious VDJ recombination scenarios with the TCRdist pipeline. In a later analysis, each TCR beta chain was defined by its CDR3 amino acid sequence together with its V-gene family, and reads without a unique V-gene family were excluded. A later analysis removed nearly 600 highly shared, low-generation-probability nucleotide sequences to deal with suspected cross-contamination and a sequencing artifact. A later analysis calculated a clonal expansion index for each public chain from normalized within-repertoire ranks of inferred template counts. A later analysis computed generation probabilities with a VDJ recombination model fitted to out-of-frame rearrangements, and checked the results against IGoR. In a later analysis, TCR-TCR, TCR-HLA and TCR-CMV co-occurrence was scored with hypergeometric tests, and a repertoire-size bias correction was applied to TCR pairs. A later analysis estimated false discovery rates by permuting HLA or CMV assignments 20 times. In a later analysis, co-occurring TCRs were grouped with DBSCAN, and TCRdist sequence similarity was added when clustering was performed within HLA-allele-positive subsets. Repertoires with fewer than 30,000 or more than 120,000 public chains were left out of co-occurrence clustering, as were five repertoires with anomalous nucleotide sharing. In TCRdb, the immuneACCESS table is reduced to in-frame sequences with V and J assigned. These tables do not hold every clone; where another copy was compared, an unresolved V gene accounts for under half, and the others remain unexplained. V and J calls and clone size are as listed in that table; D and trimming were resolved from the DNA. This sample holds about 120,000 clones; around 76% were observed only once. The top ten clonotypes cover 12% of the sample.

General study outcomes and caveats: For the cohort, immune exposure information was limited to CMV serostatus. A later analysis found that most CMV-associated TCR beta chains appeared HLA-restricted, with HLA associations seemingly driven largely by CMV exposure. In a later analysis, HLA-associated TCR beta chains were found to be more clonally expanded and to have lower generation probabilities than equally common non-associated chains. A total of 164 TCR beta chains were listed by the study as associated with cytomegalovirus. In both the original and validation cohorts, the classifier was reported to diagnose cytomegalovirus status with high specificity and sensitivity. Broadly in line with IMGT annotations, most TCR beta V segments showed up in productive rearrangements about 87% or about 30% of the time in an earlier analysis of some 590 of the donors. Linkage disequilibrium might explain the correlated functional status among segregating V segments, but an unknown experimental factor could not be ruled out. Only TCR beta chains were sequenced in this cohort, and the absence of alpha or paired-chain data limited detectable features. A later analysis reported that several top co-occurrence clusters appeared linked to parvovirus B19, influenza, CMV and Epstein-Barr virus. The presence/absence analyses assumed that sequencing depth was roughly uniform across donors, and that assumption may not be true. Assigning TCR associations to individual alleles was difficult when HLA alleles, especially DR and DQ, strongly co-occurred. A further reported finding was that TCR beta sequences accurately predicted the HLA-A and HLA-B alleles for most subjects in the first cohort. It was suggested by the authors that the approach could potentially be generalized to other disease states and immunological phenotypes. A later analysis found that TCR association rates varied across HLA loci, with DRB1 alleles showing the most associated TCRs and HLA-C alleles the fewest. The sequencing pipeline was judged likely to have produced a cluster of highly shared sequence variants as a technical artifact. In a later genetic analysis, fewer N-insertions in productive TCRs were reported among donors in an Asian-associated ancestry cluster than the approximately 670-donor mean. Because counts were too low, about 18 rarely observed V segments, including chromosome 9 orphons, were excluded from the earlier analysis of some 540 of the donors. Because some donors lacked HLA typing at each locus, the association tests relied only on the typed subset. Specific HLA alleles were associated with 18,000 or so TCR beta sequences at a false discovery rate of 0.05 in a later analysis. While some public TCRs were present in many individuals, most TCR sequences turned up only very rarely across donors. Three of the identified cytomegalovirus-associated TCR beta chains were confirmed in vitro to be specific for cytomegalovirus antigens. An association between a missense DCLRE1C variant and V-gene and J-gene trimming of TCR beta chains was found in a later genetic analysis and replicated in an independent cohort.

This TCR was sampled from a woman in her thirties or forties in good health and CMV-seropositive. Sequenced: PBMCs.

CDR3 reads: CASSLGATSMNTEAFF. The sequenced DNA: TGCGCCAGCAGCTTGGGGGCAACCAGCATGAACACTGAAGCTTTCTTT. The rearranged chain carries TRBV5-1 and TRBJ1-1, with the identity of the D gene unclear. Including cysteine and phenylalanine, the CDR3 has 16 amino acids. The DNA shown is the 48-base CDR3, in frame from base 1. Relative to germline, V is 0 bases shorter and J is 0 bases shorter, with 12 bases between their ends. Via the germline V gene, CDR1 is SGHRS and CDR2 YFSETQ.